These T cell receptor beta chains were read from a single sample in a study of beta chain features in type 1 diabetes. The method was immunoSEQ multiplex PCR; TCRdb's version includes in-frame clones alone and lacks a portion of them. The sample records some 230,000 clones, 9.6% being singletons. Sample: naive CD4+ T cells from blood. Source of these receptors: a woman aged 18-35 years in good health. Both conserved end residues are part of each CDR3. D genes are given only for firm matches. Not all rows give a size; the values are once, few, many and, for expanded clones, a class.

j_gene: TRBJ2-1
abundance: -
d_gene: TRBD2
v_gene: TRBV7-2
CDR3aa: CASSLVASGSNEQFF
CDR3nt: TGTGCCAGCAGCTTAGTAGCTAGCGGGAGTAATGAGCAGTTCTTC

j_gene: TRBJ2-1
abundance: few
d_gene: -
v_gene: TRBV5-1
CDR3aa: CASSFIGGSSYNEQFF
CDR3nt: TGCGCCAGCAGCTTCATAGGGGGAAGCTCCTACAATGAGCAGTTCTTC

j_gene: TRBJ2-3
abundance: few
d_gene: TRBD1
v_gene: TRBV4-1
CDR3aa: CASSQGPGGRGTDTQYF
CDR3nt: TGCGCCAGCAGCCAAGGGCCAGGGGGCCGGGGGACAGATACGCAGTATTTT

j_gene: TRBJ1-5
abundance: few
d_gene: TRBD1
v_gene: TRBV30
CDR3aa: CAWSDGTGGNQPQHF
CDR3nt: TGTGCCTGGAGTGATGGGACAGGGGGGAATCAGCCCCAGCATTTT

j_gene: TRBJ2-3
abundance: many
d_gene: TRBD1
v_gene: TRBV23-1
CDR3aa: CASSLGQGPYF
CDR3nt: TGCGCCAGCAGTCTGGGACAGGGCCCGTATTTT

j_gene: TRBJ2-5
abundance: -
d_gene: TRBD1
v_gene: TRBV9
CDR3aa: CASSVGSQVGGTGAAFTETQYF
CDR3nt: TGTGCCAGCAGCGTAGGCTCCCAAGTCGGGGGGACAGGGGCCGCATTTACGGAGACCCAGTACTTC

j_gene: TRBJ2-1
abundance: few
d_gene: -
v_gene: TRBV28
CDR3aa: CASSVSSLSGFNNEQFF
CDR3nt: TGTGCCAGCAGTGTAAGTTCCCTTTCGGGTTTCAACAATGAGCAGTTCTTC

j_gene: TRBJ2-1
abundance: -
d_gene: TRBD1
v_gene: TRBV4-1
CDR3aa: CASSRDRVNEQFF
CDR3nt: TGCGCCAGCAGCCGGGACAGGGTCAATGAGCAGTTCTTC

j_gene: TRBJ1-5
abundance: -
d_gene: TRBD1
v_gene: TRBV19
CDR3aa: CASSVGTGDSNQPQHF
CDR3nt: TGTGCCAGTAGTGTCGGGACAGGAGATAGCAATCAGCCCCAGCATTTT

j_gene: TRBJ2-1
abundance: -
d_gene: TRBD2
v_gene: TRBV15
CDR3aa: CATSRGLGTSSHNEQFF
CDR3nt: TGTGCCACCAGCAGAGGGTTAGGGACTAGCTCCCACAATGAGCAGTTCTTC

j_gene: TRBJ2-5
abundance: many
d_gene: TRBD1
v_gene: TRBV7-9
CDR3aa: CASSMTGGQETQYF
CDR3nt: TGTGCCAGCAGCATGACAGGGGGACAAGAGACCCAGTACTTC

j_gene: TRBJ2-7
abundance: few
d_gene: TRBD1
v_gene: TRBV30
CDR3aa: CAWSGRGQTYEQYF
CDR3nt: TGTGCCTGGAGCGGCAGGGGGCAAACCTACGAGCAGTACTTC

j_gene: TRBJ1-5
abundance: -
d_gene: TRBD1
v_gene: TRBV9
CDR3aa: CASSVGGQGQNQPQHF
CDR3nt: TGTGCCAGCAGCGTGGGCGGACAGGGCCAAAATCAGCCCCAGCATTTT

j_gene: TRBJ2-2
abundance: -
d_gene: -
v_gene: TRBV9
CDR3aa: CASSVGGIGTGELFF
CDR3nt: TGTGCCAGCAGCGTAGGCGGGATAGGCACCGGGGAGCTGTTTTTT

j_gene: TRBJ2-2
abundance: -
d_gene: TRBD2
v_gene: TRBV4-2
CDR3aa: CASSQGARLAGAGELFF
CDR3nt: TGTGCCAGCAGCCAAGGTGCCCGACTAGCGGGGGCCGGGGAGCTGTTTTTT

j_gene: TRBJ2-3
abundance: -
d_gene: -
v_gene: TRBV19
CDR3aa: CASSIGVAPPSDTQYF
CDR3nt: TGTGCCAGTAGTATAGGCGTTGCGCCTCCCTCAGATACGCAGTATTTT

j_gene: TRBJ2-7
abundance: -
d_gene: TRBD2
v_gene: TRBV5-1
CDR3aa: CASSLGLAGGPDSYEQYF
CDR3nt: TGCGCCAGCAGCTTGGGGCTAGCGGGAGGGCCGGACTCCTACGAGCAGTACTTC

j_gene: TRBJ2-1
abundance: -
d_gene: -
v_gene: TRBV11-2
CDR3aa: CASSPLQGRNEQFF
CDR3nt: TGTGCCAGCAGCCCCCTACAGGGTAGAAATGAGCAGTTCTTC

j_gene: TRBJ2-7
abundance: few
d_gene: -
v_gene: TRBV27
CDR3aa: CASSFRGAEQYF
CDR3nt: TGTGCCAGCAGTTTCAGGGGCGCCGAGCAGTACTTC

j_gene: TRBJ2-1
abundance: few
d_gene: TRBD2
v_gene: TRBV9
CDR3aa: CASSVLAGGGHNEQFF
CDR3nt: TGTGCCAGCAGCGTACTGGCGGGAGGAGGGCACAATGAGCAGTTCTTC

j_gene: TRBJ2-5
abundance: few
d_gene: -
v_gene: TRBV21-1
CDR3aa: CASSKAPTDKTQETQYF
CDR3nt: TGTGCCAGCAGCAAAGCGCCGACAGATAAAACCCAAGAGACCCAGTACTTC

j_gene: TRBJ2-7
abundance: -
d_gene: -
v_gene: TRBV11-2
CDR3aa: CASNLRQSAFEQYF
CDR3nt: TGTGCCAGCAACCTTCGACAGTCCGCCTTCGAGCAGTACTTC

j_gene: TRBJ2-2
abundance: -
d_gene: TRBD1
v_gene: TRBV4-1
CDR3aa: CASSQERDGRGLGTGELFF
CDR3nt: TGCGCCAGCAGCCAAGAGCGGGATGGCAGGGGGCTCGGCACCGGGGAGCTGTTTTTT

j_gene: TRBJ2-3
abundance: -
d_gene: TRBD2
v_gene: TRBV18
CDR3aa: CASSPRLAGVDTQYF
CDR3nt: TGTGCCAGCTCACCACGGCTAGCGGGGGTGGATACGCAGTATTTT

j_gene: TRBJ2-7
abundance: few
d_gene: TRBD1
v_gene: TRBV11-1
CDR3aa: CASSPSRGQGSYEQYF
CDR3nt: TGTGCCAGCAGCCCTAGTAGGGGACAGGGGTCCTACGAGCAGTACTTC

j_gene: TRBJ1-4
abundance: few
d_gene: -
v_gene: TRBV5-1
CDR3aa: CASSGGGVNEKLFF
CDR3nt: TGCGCCAGCAGCGGTGGAGGGGTTAATGAAAAACTGTTTTTT

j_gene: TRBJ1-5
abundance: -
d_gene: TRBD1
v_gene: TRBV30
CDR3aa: CAWTRTGGRNQPQHF
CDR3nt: TGTGCCTGGACTAGGACAGGGGGCAGGAATCAGCCCCAGCATTTT

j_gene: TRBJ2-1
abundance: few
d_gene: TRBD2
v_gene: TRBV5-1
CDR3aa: CASSLAGGGDEQFF
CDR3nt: TGCGCCAGCAGCTTGGCGGGAGGGGGGGATGAGCAGTTCTTC